These T cell receptor beta chains were read from a single sample in a study of blood T cell repertoires in COVID-19. Produced via immunoSEQ multiplex PCR; TCRdb's table is partial and in-frame only. Of 150,000 to 200,000 clones listed, about 83% are singletons. Sample: peripheral blood. These receptors were collected from an elderly woman with acute or convalescent COVID-19. Each CDR3 is given with its conserved first and last residue. The D gene is left open where the match is weak. Rows give clone size only sometimes, using once, few, many, or a class for an expanded clone.

TRBJ2-7 | TRBD1 | . | TRBV7-9 | TGTGCCAGCAGCCCAAGGGACAGGACCTACGAGCAGTACTTC | CASSPRDRTYEQYF
TRBJ2-3 | TRBD2 | . | TRBV4-1 | TGCGCCAGCAGCCTTAGCGGGAACCCAGATACGCAGTATTTT | CASSLSGNPDTQYF
TRBJ1-2 | . | . | TRBV30 | TGTGCCTGGAGTAAAGGAACAGGGCGCGGCTACACCTTC | CAWSKGTGRGYTF
TRBJ1-5 | . | few | TRBV2 | TGTGCCAGCAGTGGAAGCATAAGCAATCAGCCCCAGCATTTT | CASSGSISNQPQHF
TRBJ1-2 | TRBD1 | . | TRBV10-1 | TGCGCCAGCAGTGAGGGGACAGGGCCCTATGGCTACACCTTC | CASSEGTGPYGYTF
TRBJ2-2 | TRBD1 | . | TRBV19 | TGTGCCAGTAGTGACAGGGGCCGGGAGCTGTTTTTT | CASSDRGRELFF
TRBJ2-1 | TRBD2 | . | TRBV7-9 | TGTGCCAGCAGCTCATTCCCCGGGACTAGCGGGAGGGTTAATGAGCAGTTCTTC | CASSSFPGTSGRVNEQFF
TRBJ2-7 | . | few | TRBV24-1 | TGTGCCACCAGTGACCGGGACACCCCCTACGAGCAGTACTTC | CATSDRDTPYEQYF
TRBJ2-7 | . | . | TRBV2 | TGTGCCAGCAGCGTCGGAGGGGACTCCTACGAGCAGTACTTC | CASSVGGDSYEQYF
TRBJ1-2 | . | . | TRBV3-1/TRBV3-2 | TGTGCCAGCAGCCTAGAGGGAGACTATGGCTACACCTTC | CASSLEGDYGYTF
TRBJ2-7 | TRBD2 | . | TRBV30 | TGTGCCTGGAGTGTCCGACTAGCAGTATACGAGCAGTACTTC | CAWSVRLAVYEQYF
TRBJ1-3 | . | . | TRBV2 | TGTGCCGAGGGATCGGGACAAAACACCATATATTTT | CAEGSGQNTIYF
TRBJ2-7 | TRBD1 | . | TRBV6-6 | TGTGCCAGCAGTTCCCCTGACAGGGACCACGAGCAGTACTTC | CASSSPDRDHEQYF
TRBJ1-3 | . | few | TRBV5-1 | TGCGCCAGCAGCCCGGAAGGAGGTTCTGGAAACACCATATATTTT | CASSPEGGSGNTIYF
TRBJ2-1 | TRBD2 | . | TRBV7-3 | TGTGCCAGCAGCCCGACTAGCGGGGGCAATGAGCAGTTCTTC | CASSPTSGGNEQFF
TRBJ2-1 | TRBD2 | few | TRBV19 | TGTGCCAGTAGCGCCCGGACTAGCGGCCAAAATGAGCAGTTCTTC | CASSARTSGQNEQFF
TRBJ2-2 | . | . | TRBV30 | TGTGCCTGGAGTCGCCGTGGCGGCGCGAACACCGGGGAGCTGTTTTTT | CAWSRRGGANTGELFF
TRBJ2-7 | . | . | TRBV5-1 | TGCGCCAGCAGCTTGGAGGGCAGGGGGGTGCGCGAGCAGTACTTC | CASSLEGRGVREQYF
TRBJ1-4 | . | . | TRBV7-9 | TGTGCCAGCAGCTCCCCGGGCGGGAGTGAAAAACTGTTTTTT | CASSSPGGSEKLFF
TRBJ1-5 | TRBD1 | . | TRBV30 | TGTGCCTGGAGTGCTGGACAGGGGGGTCAGCCCCAGCATTTT | CAWSAGQGGQPQHF
TRBJ2-7 | . | . | TRBV19 | TGTGCCAGTAGTGCCACACAGGGATTGGCGTACGAGCAGTACTTC | CASSATQGLAYEQYF
TRBJ2-7 | TRBD2 | . | TRBV27 | TGTGCCAGCAGAAATTGGACTAGCGGACCCTACGAGCAGTACTTC | CASRNWTSGPYEQYF
TRBJ1-1 | . | . | TRBV6-2/TRBV6-3 | TGTGCCAGCAGTTACTCTCGGGTTGGCACTGAAGCTTTCTTT | CASSYSRVGTEAFF
TRBJ1-2 | . | . | TRBV29-1 | TGCAGCGCGACTATATCGGTCTATGGCTACACCTTC | CSATISVYGYTF
TRBJ2-1 | TRBD2 | . | TRBV6-2/TRBV6-3 | TGTGCCAGCAGTTCCCTCCGGGTAGCCCGGCGGGAGGACAATGAGCAGTTCTTC | CASSSLRVARREDNEQFF
TRBJ1-1 | TRBD1 | . | TRBV7-6 | TGTGCCAGCAGCTTAGGACACAGGGGAAAGGGGACTGAAGCTTTCTTT | CASSLGHRGKGTEAFF
TRBJ1-1 | TRBD1 | . | TRBV11-1 | TGTGCCAGCGACAGGGGGCGAGGTGAAGCTTTCTTT | CASDRGRGEAFF
TRBJ1-3 | . | many | TRBV28 | TGTGCCAGCAGTTCACATGTCCTCTCTGGAAACACCATATATTTT | CASSSHVLSGNTIYF
TRBJ2-7 | . | few | TRBV15 | TGTGCCACCAGCAGAGATATTGGTAGCGTCTCCTACGAGCAGTACTTC | CATSRDIGSVSYEQYF
TRBJ2-1 | . | . | TRBV5-1 | TGCGCCAGCAACCCTTTAGCGGAGATCTACAATGAGCAGTTCTTC | CASNPLAEIYNEQFF
TRBJ1-2 | TRBD1 | once | TRBV3-1/TRBV3-2 | TGTGCCAGCAGCCAAGATTCGGGACAGGGGAATGGCTACACCTTC | CASSQDSGQGNGYTF
TRBJ1-4 | . | few | TRBV12-2 | TGTGCAAGTCGCTTTACAGGAGCAACTAATGAAAAACTGTTTTTT | CASRFTGATNEKLFF
TRBJ2-7 | . | . | TRBV3-1/TRBV3-2 | . | CASSQGFGTGAQEYF
TRBJ1-1 | . | once | TRBV30 | TGTGCCTGGAGCCTCTTTAACACTGAAGCTTTCTTT | CAWSLFNTEAFF
TRBJ2-3 | TRBD2 | . | TRBV12-5 | TGTGCTAGTGGTTTGGGATCGACTAGCGGGAGCACAGATACGCAGTATTTT | CASGLGSTSGSTDTQYF
TRBJ1-1 | . | . | TRBV5-1 | TGCGCCAGCAGCTTGGTCCGGGACACTAACACTGAAGCTTTCTTT | CASSLVRDTNTEAFF
TRBJ1-5 | . | few | TRBV28 | TGTGCCAGCAGTTTTAGGGGTTTGGGCAATCAGCCCCAGCATTTT | CASSFRGLGNQPQHF
TRBJ1-6 | . | . | TRBV6-5 | TGTGCCAGCAGTTTAAACGGAGGCTCCTATAATTCACCCCTCCACTTT | CASSLNGGSYNSPLHF
TRBJ1-1 | . | . | TRBV6-5 | TGTGCCAGCAGTTATGAGGGAAGATTGTACACTGAAGCTTTCTTT | CASSYEGRLYTEAFF
TRBJ1-3 | TRBD1 | . | TRBV5-1 | TGCGCCAGCAGCTTGAACAGGGGGGGAAACACCATATATTTT | CASSLNRGGNTIYF
TRBJ1-6 | TRBD1 | . | TRBV3-1/TRBV3-2 | TGTGCCAGCAGCCAGATCGACAGGGGGCGATCACCCCTCCACTTT | CASSQIDRGRSPLHF
TRBJ1-1 | . | . | TRBV6-5 | TGTGCCAGCAGTTACTCGTCAAACACTGAAGCTTTCTTT | CASSYSSNTEAFF
TRBJ2-1 | . | . | TRBV9 | TGTGCCAGCAGCGTAGAGGGGTCCTACAATGAGCAGTTCTTC | CASSVEGSYNEQFF
TRBJ1-5 | . | . | TRBV7-8 | TGTGCCAGCAGCTTAGCGCGTGGAGACGTTCAGCCCCAGCATTTT | CASSLARGDVQPQHF
TRBJ1-1 | . | . | TRBV29-1 | TGCAGCGTTGAAAGGGGCGCGGGGTTAGGAGCTTTCTTT | CSVERGAGLGAFF